Listed below are T cell receptor beta chains from one sample, sequenced in a study of somatic mutations in cytotoxic T cells in rheumatoid arthritis. Clones were sequenced by immunoSEQ multiplex PCR, and TCRdb holds only the in-frame ones, with some missing. The profile shows about 6,700 clones, around 75% of them singletons. The specimen was CD8+ T cells sorted from blood. All receptors come from an older woman in good health. Each CDR3 is given with its conserved first and last residue. Rows may omit the clone size; those that give it use once, few, many or a size class.

clone_size j_call v_call cdr3_aa
NA TRBJ1-4 TRBV7-9 CASSQDNQGMDEKLFF
NA TRBJ1-4 TRBV5-1 CASSSEYRRDGLFF
NA TRBJ2-2 TRBV7-6 CASSLTRTGELFF
few TRBJ1-2 TRBV6-5 CASRPQGHYGYTF
NA TRBJ2-5 TRBV27 CASSLSGGSGETQYF
NA TRBJ2-5 TRBV15 CATSKLAGETQYF
few TRBJ1-1 TRBV27 CASSPTPLQGSWTEAFF
NA TRBJ2-7 TRBV5-1 CASSLDRTGRRPFYEQYF
NA TRBJ2-3 TRBV10-3 CATTSGGAAGATQYF
NA TRBJ2-1 TRBV10-2 CASRPGLWNEQFF
NA TRBJ1-4 TRBV7-9 CASSLARNNEKLFF
NA TRBJ2-1 TRBV28 CASSLYSGSSYNEQFF
NA NA TRBV21-1 CASSKAGREDHEQYF
medium-sized TRBJ2-3 TRBV4-3 CASSPGIAETDTQYF
few TRBJ2-1 TRBV7-8 CASSISGRIRLEQFF
few TRBJ1-3 TRBV6-6 CASSPQGSGNTIYF
NA TRBJ2-5 TRBV6-5 CASRKGLPGETQYF
NA TRBJ1-5 TRBV5-6 CASSFGTGGQPQHF
NA TRBJ2-3 TRBV21-1 CASSKRGLAVGSTDTQYF
NA TRBJ2-7 TRBV19 CAVGEVPGAEQYF
once TRBJ2-7 TRBV11-3 CASSLAGTGLVYEQYF
few TRBJ2-5 TRBV5-4 CASSRDSGWETQYF
NA TRBJ2-5 TRBV11-3 CASSLAGGAGKETQYF
NA TRBJ1-5 TRBV27 CASRLLTSSGQPQHF
NA TRBJ1-4 TRBV28 CASIREPGELFF
NA TRBJ2-7 TRBV6-1 CASSENRGYEQYF
NA TRBJ2-7 TRBV2 CASNREDRGSYEQYF